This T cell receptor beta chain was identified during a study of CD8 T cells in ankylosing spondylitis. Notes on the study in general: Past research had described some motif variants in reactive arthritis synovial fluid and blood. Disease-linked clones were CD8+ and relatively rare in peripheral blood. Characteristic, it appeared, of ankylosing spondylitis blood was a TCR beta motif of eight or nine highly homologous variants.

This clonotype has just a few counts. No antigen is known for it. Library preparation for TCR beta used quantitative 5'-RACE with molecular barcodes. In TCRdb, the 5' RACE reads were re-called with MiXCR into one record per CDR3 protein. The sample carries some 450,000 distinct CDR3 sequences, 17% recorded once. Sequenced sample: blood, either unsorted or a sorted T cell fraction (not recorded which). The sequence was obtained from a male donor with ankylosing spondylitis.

The CDR3 DNA follows: TGCGCCAGCAGCATCACCTACAAGGATGGCTACACCTTC. This translates into CASSITYKDGYTF. The chain uses TRBV5-1 and TRBJ1-2; D ambiguous. Germline assignment: CDR1 SGHRS and CDR2 YFSETQ. The CDR3 has 13 residues. Trimming cost V 4 bases and J 6 bases, with 13 bases left between them.